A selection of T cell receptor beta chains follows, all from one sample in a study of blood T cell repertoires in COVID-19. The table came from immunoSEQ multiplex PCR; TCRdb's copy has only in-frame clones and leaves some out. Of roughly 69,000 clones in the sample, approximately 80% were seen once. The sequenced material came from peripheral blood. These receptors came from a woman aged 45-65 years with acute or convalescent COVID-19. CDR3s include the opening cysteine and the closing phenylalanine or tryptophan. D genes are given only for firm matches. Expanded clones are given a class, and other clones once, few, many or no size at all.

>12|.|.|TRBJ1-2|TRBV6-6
CASTERGYGYTF
TGTGCCAGCACCGAAAGGGGCTATGGCTACACCTTC
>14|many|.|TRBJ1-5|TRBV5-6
CASSFYRNNQPQHF
TGTGCCAGCAGCTTCTACAGGAACAATCAGCCCCAGCATTTT
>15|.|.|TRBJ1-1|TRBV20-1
CSASAGGAFDTEAFF
TGCAGTGCTAGTGCCGGGGGGGCGTTCGACACTGAAGCTTTCTTT
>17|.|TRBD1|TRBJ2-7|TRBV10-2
CASSSTQGQGATYEQYF
TGCGCCAGCAGTTCTACCCAAGGACAGGGGGCCACCTACGAGCAGTACTTC
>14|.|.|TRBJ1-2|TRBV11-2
CASSFMQGRDGYTF
TGTGCCAGCAGCTTCATGCAGGGGAGGGATGGCTACACCTTC
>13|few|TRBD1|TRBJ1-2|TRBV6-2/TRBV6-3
CASSSQGASGYTF
TGTGCCAGCAGTTCACAGGGGGCGAGCGGCTACACCTTC
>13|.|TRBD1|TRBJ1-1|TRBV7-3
CASSWDRNTEAFF
TGTGCCAGCAGCTGGGACAGGAACACTGAAGCTTTCTTT
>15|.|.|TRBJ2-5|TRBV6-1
CASSEGGLAWETQYF
TGTGCCAGCAGTGAAGGGGGGCTAGCCTGGGAGACCCAGTACTTC
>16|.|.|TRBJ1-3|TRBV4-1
CASSFDELGPGNTIYF
TGCGCCAGCAGTTTCGACGAACTTGGGCCTGGAAACACCATATATTTT
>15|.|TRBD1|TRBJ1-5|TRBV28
CASSLSAGGVQPQHF
TGTGCCAGCAGTTTATCCGCAGGGGGTGTCCAGCCCCAGCATTTT
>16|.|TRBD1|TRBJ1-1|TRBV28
CASSVYLSQGATEAFF
TGTGCCAGCAGCGTTTACCTATCTCAGGGGGCCACTGAAGCTTTCTTT
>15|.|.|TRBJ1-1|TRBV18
CASSPPLSRETEAFF
TGTGCCAGCTCACCACCTCTATCTCGGGAGACTGAAGCTTTCTTT
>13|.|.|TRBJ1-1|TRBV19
CASSLLGGTEAFF
TGTGCCAGTAGTCTGTTGGGGGGCACTGAAGCTTTCTTT
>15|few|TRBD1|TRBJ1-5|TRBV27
CASSVQGFSNQPQHF
TGTGCCAGCAGTGTACAGGGGTTTAGCAATCAGCCCCAGCATTTT
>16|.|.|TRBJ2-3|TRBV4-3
CASSQEPEVPPDTQYF
TGCGCCAGCAGCCAAGAGCCAGAAGTTCCGCCAGATACGCAGTATTTT
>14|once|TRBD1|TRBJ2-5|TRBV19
CASSIGQAQETQYF
TGTGCCAGTAGTATTGGACAGGCTCAAGAGACCCAGTACTTC
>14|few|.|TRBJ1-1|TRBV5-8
CASSLGHKNTEAFF
TGTGCCAGCAGCTTGGGGCATAAGAACACTGAAGCTTTCTTT
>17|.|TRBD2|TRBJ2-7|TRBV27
CASRPLGIAGVGYEQYF
TGTGCCAGCAGACCACTTGGGATAGCGGGAGTGGGATACGAGCAGTACTTC
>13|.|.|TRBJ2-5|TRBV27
CASSPPGRETQYF
TGTGCCAGCAGTCCGCCGGGTAGGGAGACCCAGTACTTC
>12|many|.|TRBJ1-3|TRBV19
CASSTSGNTIYF
TGTGCCAGTAGTACGTCTGGAAACACCATATATTTT
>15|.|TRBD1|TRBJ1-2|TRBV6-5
CASSPLRQGLDGYTF
TGTGCCAGCAGTCCCCTGAGACAGGGGTTAGACGGCTACACCTTC
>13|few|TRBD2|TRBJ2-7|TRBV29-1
CSVRAGGPSEQYF
TGCAGCGTGCGGGCGGGAGGGCCCTCCGAGCAGTACTTC
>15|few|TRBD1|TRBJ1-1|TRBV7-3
CASSLQGVVNTEAFF
TGTGCCAGCAGCTTACAGGGGGTGGTGAACACTGAAGCTTTCTTT
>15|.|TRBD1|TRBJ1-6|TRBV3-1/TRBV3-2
CASSLTSGGDSPLHF
TGTGCCAGCAGCCTAACTTCAGGGGGCGATTCACCCCTCCACTTT
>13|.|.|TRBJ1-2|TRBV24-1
CATSATFGGGYTF
TGTGCCACCAGTGCAACATTTGGTGGCGGCTACACCTTC
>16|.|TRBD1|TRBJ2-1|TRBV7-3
CASSRQGGAIRNEQFF
TGTGCCAGCAGCCGACAGGGGGGGGCGATTAGGAATGAGCAGTTCTTC
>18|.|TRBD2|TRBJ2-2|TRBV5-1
CASSLSLAGSGTTGELFF
TGCGCCAGCAGCTTGTCGCTAGCGGGATCCGGGACCACCGGGGAGCTGTTTTTT
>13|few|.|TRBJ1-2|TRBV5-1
CASSPSLNRGYTF
TGCGCCAGCAGTCCCTCACTAAACCGGGGCTACACCTTC
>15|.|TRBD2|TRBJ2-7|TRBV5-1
CASSFSGGYTYEQYF
TGCGCCAGCAGCTTTAGCGGGGGCTACACCTACGAGCAGTACTTC